This is a list of T cell receptor beta chains from one sample in a study of blood T cell repertoires in COVID-19. This table comes from immunoSEQ multiplex PCR, and its TCRdb copy is limited to in-frame clones, with some not included. The data show about 170,000 clones, roughly 85% seen once. Sequencing used peripheral blood. These receptor sequences come from a woman older than 75 with active or convalescent COVID-19. The CDR3 runs from the conserved cysteine through the conserved F or W. D genes are given only for firm matches. Size values are once, few and many counts, or a class for expanded clones, and some rows have none.

>.|TRBV29-1|TRBJ1-1|.
TGCAGCGTTTGGGGGAGGCGGATGAACACTGAAGCTTTCTTT
CSVWGRRMNTEAFF
>.|TRBV2|TRBJ2-1|TRBD1
TGTGCCAGCAGTTCGGGACAGATGGTGAATGAGCAGTTCTTC
CASSSGQMVNEQFF
>.|TRBV6-5|TRBJ1-5|TRBD1
TGTGCCAGCAGTTCCGACAGGGTAGGAGCCCAGCATTTT
CASSSDRVGAQHF
>few|TRBV7-5|TRBJ2-3|.
TGTGCCAGAAGCTTAGAGGCGGACTACACGCAGTATTTT
CARSLEADYTQYF
>.|TRBV23-1|TRBJ2-1|TRBD2
TGCGCCAGCATTCAACCCCGGGGGAGGGCCTACAATGAGCAGTTCTTC
CASIQPRGRAYNEQFF
>.|TRBV19|TRBJ2-2|.
TGTGCCACTCTCATTGTAGCGGCGAACACCGGGGAGCTGTTTTTT
CATLIVAANTGELFF
>few|TRBV5-1|TRBJ2-1|.
TGCGCCAGCAGCCGCGGAAATGAGCAGTTCTTC
CASSRGNEQFF
>.|TRBV6-5|TRBJ2-7|.
TGTGCCTCCAGAGGCTACGAGCAGTACTTC
CASRGYEQYF
>.|TRBV3-1/TRBV3-2|TRBJ2-1|.
TGTGCCAGCAGCCAACTCGGACTTCAATCCAGCGATGAGCAGTTCTTC
CASSQLGLQSSDEQFF
>.|TRBV30|TRBJ2-7|TRBD1
TGTGCCTGGACCCCCCGCCGACAGGGAACCTACGAGCAGTACTTC
CAWTPRRQGTYEQYF
>.|TRBV7-3|TRBJ2-1|TRBD2
TGTGCCAGCAGCCCCGGACTAGCGGGAAGGAATGAGCAGTTCTTC
CASSPGLAGRNEQFF
>few|TRBV5-6|TRBJ2-7|.
TGTGCCAGCAGCTTGTCAGGGGTCTCCTACGAGCAGTACTTC
CASSLSGVSYEQYF
>.|TRBV14|TRBJ2-2|TRBD1
TGTGCCAGCAGCAAGTGGACAGGGGGAGGAACCGGGGAGCTGTTTTTT
CASSKWTGGGTGELFF
>.|TRBV6-5|TRBJ2-1|TRBD1
TGTGCCAGCCTCGGGACAGGGGGAGGCAATGAGCAGTTCTTC
CASLGTGGGNEQFF
>.|TRBV27|TRBJ2-1|.
TGTGCCAGCAGTTTCACCGGCAATGAGCAGTTCTTC
CASSFTGNEQFF
>once|TRBV18|TRBJ1-2|.
TGTGCCAGCTCCCCACAGACCAGGGGATATGGCTACACCTTC
CASSPQTRGYGYTF
>.|TRBV5-4|TRBJ2-5|TRBD2
TGTGCCAGCAGCCGATATAGCGGGAGAGGAGGAGAGACCCAGTACTTC
CASSRYSGRGGETQYF
>.|TRBV2|TRBJ2-5|.
TGTGCCAGCAGCCGGAATGGGGGGAACATACAAGAGACCCAGTACTTC
CASSRNGGNIQETQYF
>.|TRBV9|TRBJ2-7|TRBD2
TGTGCCAGCAGCGTAGGTTTGAGGGTAGCGGGAGGAGGAGACGCCTACGAGCAGTACTTC
CASSVGLRVAGGGDAYEQYF
>.|TRBV5-1|TRBJ1-6|.
TGCGCCAGCTCGCCCGGGGGGCGGATGGGATCACCCCTCCACTTT
CASSPGGRMGSPLHF
>.|TRBV1|TRBJ2-3|.
TGCACCAGCAGCCGCCCTAGCGGAGGCCCCACAGATACGCAGTATTTT
CTSSRPSGGPTDTQYF
>few|TRBV28|TRBJ2-5|TRBD2
TGTGCCAGCAGTCTGCTAGCGGGGGGGCAAGAGACCCAGTACTTC
CASSLLAGGQETQYF
>.|TRBV23-1|TRBJ2-5|TRBD1
TGCGCCAGCAGTCAATTTGGGGGTGGCGGACAGGGGGCTCGGGAGACCCAGTACTTC
CASSQFGGGGQGARETQYF
>few|TRBV30|TRBJ2-1|TRBD1
TGTGCCTGGAGTGTAGGGACAGTGTACAATGAGCAGTTCTTC
CAWSVGTVYNEQFF
>.|TRBV4-2|TRBJ2-1|.
TGTGCCAGCAGCCGAAGCCCAGTGCGGGGTGGCAATGAGCAGTTCTTC
CASSRSPVRGGNEQFF
>.|TRBV7-8|TRBJ1-1|.
TGTGCCAGCAGCTTAGAGACAGACACTGAAGCTTTCTTT
CASSLETDTEAFF
>.|TRBV3-1/TRBV3-2|TRBJ1-2|TRBD1
TGTGCCAGCAGCCAAAGCTTTGGGACAGGGGCCTATGGCTACACCTTC
CASSQSFGTGAYGYTF
>few|TRBV18|TRBJ1-3|TRBD1
TGTGCCAGCTCAGGCCAGGGGGCCTCCTCTGGAAACACCATATATTTT
CASSGQGASSGNTIYF
>.|TRBV6-5|TRBJ1-2|.
TGTGCCAGCAGTTACTCGTTCCAGGCGGGCTATGGCTACACCTTC
CASSYSFQAGYGYTF
>.|TRBV6-5|TRBJ2-3|.
TGTGCCAGCATCCTAGCGCATAGCACAGATACGCAGTATTTT
CASILAHSTDTQYF
>.|TRBV5-4|TRBJ2-2|TRBD1
TGTGCCAGCAGCTTCACAGGGGTGAGATCCGGGGAGCTGTTTTTT
CASSFTGVRSGELFF
>.|TRBV5-4|TRBJ2-7|.
TGTGCCAGCAGCCCTACAGGACAGAGATTAGAATACTTC
CASSPTGQRLEYF
>.|TRBV7-2|TRBJ2-1|.
TGTGCCAGCCGCGGACCGATCGCGGGGACGGAGCAGTTCTTC
CASRGPIAGTEQFF
>.|TRBV29-1|TRBJ1-2|TRBD1
TGCAGCGTTGTTCAGGGGGACTATGGCTACACCTTC
CSVVQGDYGYTF
>once|TRBV6-5|TRBJ2-7|TRBD2
TGTGCCAGCAGTTCGCTGGCGGGAGTAGCCTACGAGCAGTACTTC
CASSSLAGVAYEQYF
>.|TRBV3-1/TRBV3-2|TRBJ2-2|.
TGTGCCAGCAGCCGGCCTATTCGGGCCGGGGAGCTGTTTTTT
CASSRPIRAGELFF
>few|TRBV4-1|TRBJ1-6|.
TGCGCCAGCACCCCTATAAGGTCCAGGATCTATAATTCACCCCTCCACTTT
CASTPIRSRIYNSPLHF
>.|TRBV6-6|TRBJ2-2|.
TGTGCCAGCAGTACCGGAGGGCCGGGCACCGGGGAGCTGTTTTTT
CASSTGGPGTGELFF
>.|TRBV6-1|TRBJ1-2|.
TGTGCCAGCAGTGAATTAGGGGCGACAACGTGGCGCTACACCTTC
CASSELGATTWRYTF
>.|TRBV28|TRBJ2-1|TRBD2
TGTGCCAGCGCGCTAGCGGGTTCAAATGAGCAGTTCTTC
CASALAGSNEQFF
>many|TRBV2|TRBJ1-5|.
TGTGCCAGCAGCGATGCAGGGGTCCTCAATCAGCCCCAGCATTTT
CASSDAGVLNQPQHF
>.|TRBV28|TRBJ1-2|.
TGTGCCAGCAGACAACTCGGATTTGGGGGGTCAAGTGGCTACACCTTC
CASRQLGFGGSSGYTF
>.|TRBV5-1|TRBJ1-2|.
TGCGCCAGCAGGCCGAGTCAGGACTATGGCTACACCTTC
CASRPSQDYGYTF
>.|TRBV6-5|TRBJ2-3|TRBD2
TGTGCCAGCACTCGTAGCGGGAGAGGCCCAGATACGCAGTATTTT
CASTRSGRGPDTQYF
>few|TRBV5-4|TRBJ1-1|.
TGTGCCAGCAGCCCCGCGCGGGAGAACACTGAAGCTTTCTTT
CASSPARENTEAFF
>.|TRBV5-1|TRBJ1-5|.
TGCGCCAGCAGCTTGGCGGGATCGGATCAGCCCCAGCATTTT
CASSLAGSDQPQHF
>.|TRBV9|TRBJ2-5|TRBD2
TGTGCCAGCAGCCCAGGACTAGCGGGAGCAGAGACCCAGTACTTC
CASSPGLAGAETQYF
>.|TRBV6-5|TRBJ2-7|TRBD2
TGTGCCAGCAGGATTACTAGCGGGGTCTCCTACGAGCAGTACTTC
CASRITSGVSYEQYF
>.|TRBV9|TRBJ1-1|.
TGTGCCAGCAGCGTTGGGGCCAGGAACACTGAAGCTTTCTTT
CASSVGARNTEAFF
>.|TRBV3-1/TRBV3-2|TRBJ2-7|.
TGTGCCAGCAGGGCCGGCTGGGCAGGTAGAGACGAGCAGTACTTC
CASRAGWAGRDEQYF
>once|TRBV20-1|TRBJ1-2|TRBD1
TGCAGTGTCAAGGACAGGGGACTCTTC
CSVKDRGLF
>.|TRBV18|TRBJ1-2|.
TGTGCCAGCTCACCACGGGGGGGCGAGAGGACGGGCTACACCTTC
CASSPRGGERTGYTF
>.|TRBV27|TRBJ1-3|.
TGTGCCAGCAGTTTATCATTCGGGGGGGCTGGAAACACCATATATTTT
CASSLSFGGAGNTIYF
>once|TRBV9|TRBJ1-2|.
TGTGCCAGCAGCCTTAGGCAGGGAAGTTCTGGCTACACCTTC
CASSLRQGSSGYTF
>many|TRBV5-6|TRBJ2-3|TRBD2
TGTGCCAGCAGCCCTGACGGCCACCTGCGGGGGGGTACGCAGTATTTT
CASSPDGHLRGGTQYF
>few|TRBV28|TRBJ2-1|.
TGTGCCAGCAGTGCACAGGGCCAAGGCGGGGGCAATGAGCAGTTCTTC
CASSAQGQGGGNEQFF
>.|TRBV6-5|TRBJ1-5|TRBD1
TGTGCCAGCAAGACAGGGGGCAATCAGCCCCAGCATTTT
CASKTGGNQPQHF